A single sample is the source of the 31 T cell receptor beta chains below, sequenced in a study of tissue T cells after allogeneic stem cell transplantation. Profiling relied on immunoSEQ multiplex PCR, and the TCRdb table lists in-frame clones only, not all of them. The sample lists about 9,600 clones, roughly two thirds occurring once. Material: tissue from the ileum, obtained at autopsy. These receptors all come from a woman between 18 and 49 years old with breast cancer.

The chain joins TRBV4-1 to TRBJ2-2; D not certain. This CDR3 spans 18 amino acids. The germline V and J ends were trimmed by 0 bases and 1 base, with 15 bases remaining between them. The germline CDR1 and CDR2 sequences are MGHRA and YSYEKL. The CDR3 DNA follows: TGCGCCAGCAGCCAAGACGGATTCGGTACAGAGAACACCGGGGAGCTGTTTTTT. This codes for CASSQDGFGTENTGELFF.

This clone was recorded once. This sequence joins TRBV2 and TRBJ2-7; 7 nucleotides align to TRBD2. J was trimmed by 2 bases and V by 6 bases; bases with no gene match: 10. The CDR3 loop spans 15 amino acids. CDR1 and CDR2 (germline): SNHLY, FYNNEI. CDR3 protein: CASSDRKRGAYEQYF. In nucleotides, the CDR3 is TGTGCCAGCAGCGACCGGAAACGGGGGGCCTACGAGCAGTACTTC.

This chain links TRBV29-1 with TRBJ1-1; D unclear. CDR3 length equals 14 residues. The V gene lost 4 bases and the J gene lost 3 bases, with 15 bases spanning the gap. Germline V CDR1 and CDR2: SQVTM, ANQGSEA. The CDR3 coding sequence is TGCAGCGTTGTAACCCGGGGTCAGGACACTGAAGCTTTCTTT. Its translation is CSVVTRGQDTEAFF.

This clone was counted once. CDR3 DNA sequence: TGCGCCAGCAGCCAAGATGGGGGCAGTCCGCATTTT. Translated, it gives CASSQDGGSPHF. The chain combines TRBV4-3 with TRBJ1-5; D perhaps matches TRBD1 (6 bases). The germline CDR1 and CDR2 sequences are LGHNA and YSLEER. The CDR3 length is 12 residues. V dropped 0 bases and J dropped 15 bases, with 12 bases sitting between them.

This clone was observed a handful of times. The CDR3 loop is CASSLRGAGTFSGNTIYF. DNA of the CDR3: TGCGCCAGCAGCTTGAGGGGCGCGGGGACCTTCTCTGGAAACACCATATATTTT. J is TRBJ1-3 and V is TRBV5-1, with D possibly being TRBD1 (5 bases). Trimming cost V 1 base and J 0 bases, with 17 bases left between them. The CDR3 is made up of 18 amino acids. CDR1 and CDR2 (germline): SGHRS, YFSETQ.

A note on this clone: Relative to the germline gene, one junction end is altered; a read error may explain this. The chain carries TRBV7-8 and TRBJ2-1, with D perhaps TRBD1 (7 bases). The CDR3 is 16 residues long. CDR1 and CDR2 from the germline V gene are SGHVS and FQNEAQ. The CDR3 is CASSLGGGADLNEQFF. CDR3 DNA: TGTGCCAGCAGTTTAGGAGGGGGCGCCGACCTCAATGAGCAGTTCTTC.

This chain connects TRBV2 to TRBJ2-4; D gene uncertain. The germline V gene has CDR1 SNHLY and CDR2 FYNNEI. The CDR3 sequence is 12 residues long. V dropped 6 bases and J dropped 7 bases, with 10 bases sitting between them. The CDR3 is CASRAWTNIQYF. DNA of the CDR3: TGTGCCAGCAGGGCGTGGACGAACATTCAGTACTTC.

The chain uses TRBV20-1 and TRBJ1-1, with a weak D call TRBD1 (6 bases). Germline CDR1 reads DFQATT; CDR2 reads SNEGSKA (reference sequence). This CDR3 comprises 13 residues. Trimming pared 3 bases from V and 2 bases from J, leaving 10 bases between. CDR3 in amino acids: CSASNRANTEAFF. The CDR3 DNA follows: TGCAGTGCTAGTAACAGGGCAAACACTGAAGCTTTCTTT.

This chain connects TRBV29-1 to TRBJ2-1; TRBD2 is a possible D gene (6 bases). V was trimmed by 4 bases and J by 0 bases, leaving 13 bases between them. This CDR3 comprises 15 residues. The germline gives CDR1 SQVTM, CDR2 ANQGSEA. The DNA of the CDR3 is TGCAGCGTTGCGGGGGTGGTGTTCTCCTACAATGAGCAGTTCTTC. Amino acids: CSVAGVVFSYNEQFF.

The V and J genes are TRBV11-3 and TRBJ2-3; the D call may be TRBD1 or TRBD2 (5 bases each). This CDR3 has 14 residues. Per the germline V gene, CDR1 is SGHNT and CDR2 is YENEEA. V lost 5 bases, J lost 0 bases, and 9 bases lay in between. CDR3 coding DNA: TGTGCCAGCAGCCCCCGGGACAGCACAGATACGCAGTATTTT. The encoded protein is CASSPRDSTDTQYF.

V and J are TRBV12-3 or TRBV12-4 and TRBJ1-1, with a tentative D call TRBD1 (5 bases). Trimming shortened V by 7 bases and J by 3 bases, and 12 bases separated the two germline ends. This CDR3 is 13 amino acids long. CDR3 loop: CASTADTHTEAFF. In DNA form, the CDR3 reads TGTGCCAGCACCGCGGACACCCACACTGAAGCTTTCTTT.

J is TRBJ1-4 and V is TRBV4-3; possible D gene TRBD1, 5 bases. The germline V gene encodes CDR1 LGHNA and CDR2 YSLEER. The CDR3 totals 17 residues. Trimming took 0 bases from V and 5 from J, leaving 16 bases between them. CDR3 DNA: TGCGCCAGCAGCCAAGATCGGCCCGGGGCGAGGAATGAAAAACTGTTTTTT. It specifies CASSQDRPGARNEKLFF.

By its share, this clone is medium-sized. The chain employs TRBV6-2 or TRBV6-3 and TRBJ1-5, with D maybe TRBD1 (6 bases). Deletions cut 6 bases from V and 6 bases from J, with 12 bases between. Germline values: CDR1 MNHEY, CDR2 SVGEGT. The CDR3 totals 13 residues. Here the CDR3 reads CASSYNRVQPQHF. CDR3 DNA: TGTGCCAGCAGCTATAACAGGGTTCAGCCCCAGCATTTT.

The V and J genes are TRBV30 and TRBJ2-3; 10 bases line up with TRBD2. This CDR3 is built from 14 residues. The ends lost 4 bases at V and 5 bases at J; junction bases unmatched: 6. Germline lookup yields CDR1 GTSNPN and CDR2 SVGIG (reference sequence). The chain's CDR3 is CAWKQAGGGDTQYF. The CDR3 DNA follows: TGTGCCTGGAAACAAGCGGGAGGGGGAGATACGCAGTATTTT.

The CDR3 nucleotides are TGTGCCATCAGTGATCGACAGGGTGGCACTGAAGCTTTCTTT. This translates into CAISDRQGGTEAFF. The rearrangement links TRBV10-3 to TRBJ1-1; 7 nucleotides line up with TRBD1. Losses at the gene ends were 3 bases for V and 4 bases for J; bases not matched to a gene: 5. CDR3 size: 14 residues. In germline, CDR1 is ENHRY, CDR2 SYGVKD.

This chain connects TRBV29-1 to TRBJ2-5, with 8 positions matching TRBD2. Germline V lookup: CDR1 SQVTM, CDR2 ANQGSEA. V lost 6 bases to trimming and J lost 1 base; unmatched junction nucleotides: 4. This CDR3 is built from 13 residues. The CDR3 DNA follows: TGCAGCGTCAGGCGGGGGGCCCAAGAGACCCAGTACTTC. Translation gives CSVRRGAQETQYF.

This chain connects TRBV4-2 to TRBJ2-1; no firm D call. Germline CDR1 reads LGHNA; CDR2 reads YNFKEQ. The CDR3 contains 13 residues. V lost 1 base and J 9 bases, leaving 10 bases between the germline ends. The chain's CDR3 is CASSQAFLIEQFF. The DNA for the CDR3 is TGTGCCAGCAGCCAAGCATTCTTGATTGAGCAGTTCTTC.

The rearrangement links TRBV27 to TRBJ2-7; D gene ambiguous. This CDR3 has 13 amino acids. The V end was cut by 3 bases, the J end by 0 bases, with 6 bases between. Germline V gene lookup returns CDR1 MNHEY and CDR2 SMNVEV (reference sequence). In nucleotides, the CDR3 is TGTGCCAGCAGTTTGATTTACTCCTACGAGCAGTACTTC. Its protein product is CASSLIYSYEQYF.

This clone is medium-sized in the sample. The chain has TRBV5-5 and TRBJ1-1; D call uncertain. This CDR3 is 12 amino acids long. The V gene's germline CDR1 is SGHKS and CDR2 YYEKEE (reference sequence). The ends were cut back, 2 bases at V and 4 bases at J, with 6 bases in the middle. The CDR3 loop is CASSLQTTEAFF. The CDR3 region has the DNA TGTGCCAGCAGCTTACAAACCACTGAAGCTTTCTTT.

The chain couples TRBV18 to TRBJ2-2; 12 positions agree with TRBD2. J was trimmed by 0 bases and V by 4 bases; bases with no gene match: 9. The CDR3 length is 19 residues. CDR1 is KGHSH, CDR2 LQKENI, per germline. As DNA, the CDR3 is TGTGCCAGCTCACGAGAAGGACTAGCGGGATTAGCGAACACCGGGGAGCTGTTTTTT. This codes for CASSREGLAGLANTGELFF.

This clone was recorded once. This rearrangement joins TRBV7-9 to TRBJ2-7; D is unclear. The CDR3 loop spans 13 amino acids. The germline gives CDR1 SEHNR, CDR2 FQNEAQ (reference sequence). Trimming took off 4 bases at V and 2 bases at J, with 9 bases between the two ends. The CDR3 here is CASSSTTAYEQYF. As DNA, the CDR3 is TGTGCCAGCAGCTCGACCACAGCCTACGAGCAGTACTTC.

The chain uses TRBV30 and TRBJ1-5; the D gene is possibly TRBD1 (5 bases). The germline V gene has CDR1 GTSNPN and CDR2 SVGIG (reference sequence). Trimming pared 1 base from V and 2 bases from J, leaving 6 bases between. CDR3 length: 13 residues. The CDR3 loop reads CAWSARGNQPQHF. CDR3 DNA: TGTGCCTGGAGTGCCAGGGGCAATCAGCCCCAGCATTTT.

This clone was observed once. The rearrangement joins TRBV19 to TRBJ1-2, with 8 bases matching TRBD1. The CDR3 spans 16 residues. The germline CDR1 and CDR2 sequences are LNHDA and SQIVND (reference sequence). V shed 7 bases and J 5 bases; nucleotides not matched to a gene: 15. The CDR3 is CASIYTGTGHRYGYTF. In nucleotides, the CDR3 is TGTGCCAGTATCTACACCGGGACAGGACATCGTTATGGCTACACCTTC.

The DNA of the CDR3 is TGTGCCAGCAGCCAAACCGGGACAGGGGACAATGAGCAGTTCTTC. It specifies CASSQTGTGDNEQFF. V and J are TRBV11-3 and TRBJ2-1, with TRBD1 matching 10 bases. V shed 5 bases, J shed 5 bases, and the junction held 6 bases outside the gene matches. The CDR3 consists of 15 residues. Germline V gene lookup returns CDR1 SGHNT and CDR2 YENEEA.

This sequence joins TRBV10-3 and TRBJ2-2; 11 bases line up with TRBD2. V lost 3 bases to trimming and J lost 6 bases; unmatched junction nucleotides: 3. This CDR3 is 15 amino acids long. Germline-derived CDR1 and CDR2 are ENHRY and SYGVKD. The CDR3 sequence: CAISDPGLAAGELFF. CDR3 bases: TGTGCCATCAGTGACCCGGGACTAGCGGCCGGGGAGCTGTTTTTT.

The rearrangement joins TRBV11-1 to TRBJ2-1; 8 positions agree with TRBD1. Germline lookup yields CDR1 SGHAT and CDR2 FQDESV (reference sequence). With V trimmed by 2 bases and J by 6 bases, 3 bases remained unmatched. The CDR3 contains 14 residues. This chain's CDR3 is CASSLPGQGNEQFF. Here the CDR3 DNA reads TGTGCCAGCAGCTTACCCGGACAGGGCAATGAGCAGTTCTTC.

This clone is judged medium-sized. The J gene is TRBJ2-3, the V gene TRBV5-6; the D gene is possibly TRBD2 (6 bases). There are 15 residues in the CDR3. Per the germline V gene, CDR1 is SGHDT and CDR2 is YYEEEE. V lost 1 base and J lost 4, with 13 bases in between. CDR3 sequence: CASSLYRREPDTQYF. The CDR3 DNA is TGTGCCAGCAGCTTGTATCGGAGGGAACCAGATACGCAGTATTTT.

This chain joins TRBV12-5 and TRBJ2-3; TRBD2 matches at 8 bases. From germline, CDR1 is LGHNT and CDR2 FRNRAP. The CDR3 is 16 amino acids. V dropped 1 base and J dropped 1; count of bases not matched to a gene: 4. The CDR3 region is CASGLGLAPGTDTQYF. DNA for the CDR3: TGTGCTAGTGGTTTGGGACTAGCGCCTGGCACAGATACGCAGTATTTT.

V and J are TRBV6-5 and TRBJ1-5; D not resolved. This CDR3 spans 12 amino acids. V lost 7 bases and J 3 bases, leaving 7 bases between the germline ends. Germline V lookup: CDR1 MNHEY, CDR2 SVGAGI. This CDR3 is CASKEYNQPQHF. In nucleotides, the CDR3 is TGTGCCAGCAAGGAGTACAATCAGCCCCAGCATTTT.

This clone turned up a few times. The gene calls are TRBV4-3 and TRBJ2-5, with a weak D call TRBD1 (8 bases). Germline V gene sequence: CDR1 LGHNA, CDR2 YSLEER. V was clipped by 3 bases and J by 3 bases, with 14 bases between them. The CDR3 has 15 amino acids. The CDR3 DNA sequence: TGCGCCAGCAGCCAGGCTACAGGGGGGGAAGAGACCCAGTACTTC. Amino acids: CASSQATGGEETQYF.

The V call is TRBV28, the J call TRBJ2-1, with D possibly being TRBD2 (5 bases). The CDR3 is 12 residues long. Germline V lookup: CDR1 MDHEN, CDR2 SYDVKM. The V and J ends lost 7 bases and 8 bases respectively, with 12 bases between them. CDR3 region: CASKVRGHEQFF. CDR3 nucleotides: TGTGCCAGCAAGGTACGAGGGCATGAGCAGTTCTTC.